The clone carrying this T cell receptor (beta chain) was picked up a small number of times. In the same sample, other DNA sequences code for this CDR3. TCRdb reanalyzed the PCR reads with MiXCR. The table includes tens of thousands of clones, 33% detected once. The entry originates in a study of metastatic and nonmetastatic thyroid tumors. V was trimmed by 2 bases and J by 2 bases, leaving 4 bases between them. Germline V CDR1 and CDR2: SGHRS, YFSETQ. There are 12 residues in the CDR3. None of the patients had undergone any treatment ahead of thyroid surgery. Sequencing used tumor tissue. The V call is TRBV5-1, the J call TRBJ1-2; D call uncertain. The TCR sequence derives from a female donor with papillary thyroid cancer or a benign thyroid nodule (not recorded which). Some clones in this sample may be carry-over from other donors' samples. The CDR3 region is CASSFLNYGYTF. The DNA for the CDR3 is TGCGCCAGCAGCTTTTTAAACTATGGCTACACCTTC.